This T cell receptor (beta chain) was identified during a study of CD8+ T cells in alopecia areata. This clone has more than one count but fewer than ten. CDR1 is LNHDA and CDR2 is SQIVND in the germline V gene (reference sequence). V lost 8 bases to trimming and J lost 3 bases, with 13 bases between them. The CDR3 totals 13 residues. The authors extracted RNA and reverse transcribed it into cDNA as the sequencing template. Clones were sequenced by immunoSEQ multiplex PCR, and TCRdb holds only the in-frame ones, with some missing. The profile shows a few hundred thousand clones, about 56% of them singletons.

The chain couples TRBV19 to TRBJ2-5, with D possibly TRBD2 on 6 matching bases. The sample comprised CD8+ T cells sorted from blood. The source of this sequence is a human donor in good health. The CDR3 DNA sequence: TGTGCCAGTCACGGAGGGGCCAAAGAGACCCAGTACTTC. Its protein product is CASHGGAKETQYF.